This passage covers 12 T cell receptor beta chains from one sample sequenced in a study of blood T cells in healthy people across ages. A sample-barcoded 5' primer and a J-beta primer mix were used in a second PCR of roughly 7 to 11 cycles. TCRdb re-analysed the 5' RACE reads in MiXCR, keeping a single row per CDR3 protein. The data show over 550,000 distinct CDR3 sequences, about 30% seen once. The sequenced sample consisted of blood. These receptors were collected from a woman of 80 years or more in good health.

The chain has TRBV3-1 and TRBJ1-2; possibly TRBD1 for D (5 bases). CDR1 is LGHDT and CDR2 is YNNKEL in the germline V gene (reference sequence). The CDR3 runs 14 residues. The germline V and J ends were trimmed by 3 bases and 4 bases, with 12 bases remaining between them. The CDR3 DNA is TGTGCCAGCAGCCAGGCGAACAGGTCCTATGGCTACACCTTC. It codes for CASSQANRSYGYTF.

In the case of this clonotype: This may be a read error: a much more frequent sequence differs by one nucleotide. The rearrangement uses TRBV2 and TRBJ2-5; a weak D match, TRBD1 (6 bases). The CDR3 totals 15 residues. Germline assignment: CDR1 SNHLY and CDR2 FYNNEI. Deletions cut 6 bases from V and 3 bases from J, with 17 bases between. DNA for the CDR3: TGTGCCAGCAGGAGGGGGACAACGAAGGAAGAGACCCAGTACTTC. It specifies CASRRGTTKEETQYF.

V usage is TRBV10-3 and J usage is TRBJ2-7, with D possibly TRBD1 on 6 matching bases. Germline loops: CDR1 ENHRY, CDR2 SYGVKD. Trimming shortened V by 10 bases and J by 3 bases, and 7 bases separated the two germline ends. The CDR3 sequence is 10 residues long. The CDR3: CARTVYEQYF. As DNA, the CDR3 is TGTGCCAGGACAGTCTACGAGCAGTACTTC.

This clonotype has only one observation. This chain uses TRBV30 with TRBJ2-3, with 8 nucleotides matching TRBD1. CDR3 length: 17 amino acids. The germline V gene has CDR1 GTSNPN and CDR2 SVGIG (reference sequence). V was clipped by 5 bases and J by 2 bases; unmatched bases: 15. The CDR3 is CAWGLMTGVGYTDTQYF. The CDR3 bases are TGTGCCTGGGGTCTCATGACAGGGGTAGGGTACACAGATACGCAGTATTTT. Full variable domain (rest looked up from reference TRBV30 and TRBJ2-3): SQTIHQWPATLVQPVGSPLSLECTVEGTSNPNLYWYRQAAGRGLQLLFYSVGIGQISSEVPQNLSASRPQDRQFILSSKKLLLSDSGFYLCAWGLMTGVGYTDTQYFGPGTRLTVL.

This clonotype was seen at least ten times. The genes are TRBV6-1 and TRBJ2-1; TRBD1 matches at 7 bases. The trim removed 2 bases at V and 8 bases at J, leaving 9 bases unmatched. CDR1 and CDR2 (germline): MNHNS, SASEGT. The CDR3 is 15 amino acids. The CDR3 nucleotides are TGTGCCAGCAGTGAATCTGTAGGGGGCTTTCATGAGCAGTTCTTC. Its translation is CASSESVGGFHEQFF.

This clonotype has a handful of counts. The rearrangement uses TRBV7-3 and TRBJ1-6, with D perhaps TRBD1 (5 bases). This CDR3 contains 15 residues. CDR1 and CDR2 from the germline V gene are SGHTA and FQGTGA. Trimming removed 2 bases at V and 10 bases at J, with 15 bases between. DNA for the CDR3: TGTGCCAGCAGCTTATTGTCCAGGGACGGATCACCCCTCCACTTT. This translates into CASSLLSRDGSPLHF.

The table lists this clonotype with many counts. The chain links TRBV3-1 to TRBJ2-5; 9 positions agree with TRBD1. Germline V lookup: CDR1 LGHDT, CDR2 YNNKEL (reference sequence). CDR3 size: 15 residues. J lost 5 bases, V lost 0 bases, and 4 bases had no gene match. The CDR3 here is CASSQDSQGAETQYF. The DNA of the CDR3 is TGTGCCAGCAGCCAAGATTCACAGGGGGCGGAGACCCAGTACTTC.

A note on this clonotype: An end of the junction differs from the germline gene, which may be a read error. V is TRBV6-1 and J is TRBJ2-3, with D possibly matching TRBD2 (6 bases). The CDR3 loop spans 16 amino acids. The germline gives CDR1 MNHNS, CDR2 SASEGT. CDR3 sequence: CAGSPQERAITDTQYF. The CDR3 DNA is TGTGCCGGCAGTCCCCAGGAGCGGGCGATCACAGATACGCAGTATTTT.

This clonotype was recorded many times. The V gene is TRBV12-3 or TRBV12-4, the J gene TRBJ1-2; D remains ambiguous. The V and J ends lost 6 bases and 3 bases respectively, with 11 bases between them. This CDR3 has 13 amino acids. The CDR3 reads CASRAGPYYGYTF. CDR3 DNA: TGTGCCAGCAGGGCCGGGCCCTACTATGGCTACACCTTC.

The chain has TRBV7-9 and TRBJ2-1; 7 bases are shared with TRBD1. The CDR3 is 12 residues long. CDR1 and CDR2 (germline): SEHNR, FQNEAQ (reference sequence). J gave up 15 bases and V 8 bases, and 13 bases lay outside the gene matches. The CDR3 is CASGSAQGVGFF. CDR3 in DNA: TGTGCCAGCGGCTCGGCCCAGGGGGTAGGGTTCTTC.

The chain recombines TRBV3-1 with TRBJ1-1; D gene unclear. The CDR3 spans 11 residues. Germline loops: CDR1 LGHDT, CDR2 YNNKEL (reference sequence). V lost 6 bases to trimming and J lost 11 bases, with 13 bases between them. CDR3 DNA: TGTGCCAGCAGGATGGGGATAGTTGCTTTCTTT. It yields the protein CASRMGIVAFF. Together with reference TRBV3-1 and TRBJ1-1, the CDR3 gives the full variable domain: DTAVSQTPKYLVTQMGNDKSIKCEQNLGHDTMYWYKQDSKKFLKIMFSYNNKELIINETVPNRFSPKSPDKAHLNLHINSLELGDSAVYFCASRMGIVAFFGQGTRLTVV.

This clonotype was detected a few times. CDR3 sequence (DNA): TGTGCCAGCAGCGCTCGGACTAGCGGGGTTGGGACAGATACGCAGTATTTT. It specifies CASSARTSGVGTDTQYF. The chain has TRBV11-2 and TRBJ2-3, with TRBD2 identical over 12 bases. Germline CDR1 reads SGHAT; CDR2 reads FQNNGV. The CDR3 consists of 17 residues. Trimming cost V 5 bases and J 3 bases; bases outside gene matches: 9. The variable domain in full, completed from reference TRBV11-2 and TRBJ2-3, reads EAGVAQSPRYKIIEKRQSVAFWCNPISGHATLYWYQQILGQGPKLLIQFQNNGVVDDSQLPKDRFSAERLKGVDSTLKIQPAKLEDSAVYLCASSARTSGVGTDTQYFGPGTRLTVL.